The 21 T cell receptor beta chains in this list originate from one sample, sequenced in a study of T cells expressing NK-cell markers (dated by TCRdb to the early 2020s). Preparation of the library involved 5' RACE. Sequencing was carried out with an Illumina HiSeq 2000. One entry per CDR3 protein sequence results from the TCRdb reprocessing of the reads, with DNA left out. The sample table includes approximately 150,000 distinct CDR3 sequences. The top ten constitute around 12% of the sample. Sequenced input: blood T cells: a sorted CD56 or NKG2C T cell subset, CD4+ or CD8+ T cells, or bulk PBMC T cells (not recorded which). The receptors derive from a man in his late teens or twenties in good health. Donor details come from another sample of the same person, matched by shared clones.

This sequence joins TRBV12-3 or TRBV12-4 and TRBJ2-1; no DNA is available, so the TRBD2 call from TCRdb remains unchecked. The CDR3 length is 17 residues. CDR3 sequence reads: CASSFSGRPSSYNEQFF.

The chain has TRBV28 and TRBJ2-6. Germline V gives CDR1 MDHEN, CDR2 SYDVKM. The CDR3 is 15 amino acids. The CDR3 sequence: CASSLSEAGANVLTF.

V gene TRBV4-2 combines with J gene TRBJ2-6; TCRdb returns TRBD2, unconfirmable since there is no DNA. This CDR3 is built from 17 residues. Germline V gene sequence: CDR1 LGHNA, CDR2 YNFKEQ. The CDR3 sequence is CASSGLASGTGANVLTF.

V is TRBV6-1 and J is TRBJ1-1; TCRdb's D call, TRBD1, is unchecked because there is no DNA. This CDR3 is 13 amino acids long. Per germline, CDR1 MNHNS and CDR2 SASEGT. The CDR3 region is CASRSGGVQEAFF.

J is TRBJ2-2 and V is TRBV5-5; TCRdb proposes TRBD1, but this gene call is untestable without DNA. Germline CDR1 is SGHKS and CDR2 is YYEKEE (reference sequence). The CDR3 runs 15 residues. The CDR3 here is CASRQGQPNTGELFF.

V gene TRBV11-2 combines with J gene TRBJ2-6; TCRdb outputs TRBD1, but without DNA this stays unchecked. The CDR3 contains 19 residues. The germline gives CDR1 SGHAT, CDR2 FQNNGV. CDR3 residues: CASSLDLRESSSGANVLTF.

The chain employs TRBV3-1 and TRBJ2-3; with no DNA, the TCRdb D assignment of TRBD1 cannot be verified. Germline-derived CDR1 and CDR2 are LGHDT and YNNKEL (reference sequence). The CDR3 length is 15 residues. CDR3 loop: CASSPRFPGGDTQYF.

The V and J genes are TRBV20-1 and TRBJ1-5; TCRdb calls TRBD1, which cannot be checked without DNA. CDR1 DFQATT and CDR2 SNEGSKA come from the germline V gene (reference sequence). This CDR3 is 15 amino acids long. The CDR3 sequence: CSARENGAVYQPQHF.

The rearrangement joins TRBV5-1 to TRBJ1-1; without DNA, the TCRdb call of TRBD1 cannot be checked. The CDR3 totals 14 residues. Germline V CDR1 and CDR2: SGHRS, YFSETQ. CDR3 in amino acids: CASSSTGQYTEAFF.

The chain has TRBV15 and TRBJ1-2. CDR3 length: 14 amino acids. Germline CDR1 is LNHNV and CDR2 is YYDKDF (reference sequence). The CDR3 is CATSSPGLTYGYTF.

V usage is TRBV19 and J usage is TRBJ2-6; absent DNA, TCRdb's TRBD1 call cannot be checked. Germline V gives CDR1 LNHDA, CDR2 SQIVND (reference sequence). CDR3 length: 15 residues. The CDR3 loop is CASSPGGSGANVLTF.

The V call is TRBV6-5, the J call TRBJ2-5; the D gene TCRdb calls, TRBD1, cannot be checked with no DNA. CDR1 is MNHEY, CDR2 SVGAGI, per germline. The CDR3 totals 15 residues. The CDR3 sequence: CASSSDRSFQETQYF.

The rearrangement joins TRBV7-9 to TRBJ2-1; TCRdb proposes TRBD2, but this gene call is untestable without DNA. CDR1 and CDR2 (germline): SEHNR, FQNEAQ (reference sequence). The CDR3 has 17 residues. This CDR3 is CASSPSALPSHSDEQFF.

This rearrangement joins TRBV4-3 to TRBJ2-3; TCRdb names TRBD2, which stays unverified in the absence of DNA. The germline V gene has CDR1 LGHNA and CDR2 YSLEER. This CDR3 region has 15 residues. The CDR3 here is CASSQEAVGTDTQYF.

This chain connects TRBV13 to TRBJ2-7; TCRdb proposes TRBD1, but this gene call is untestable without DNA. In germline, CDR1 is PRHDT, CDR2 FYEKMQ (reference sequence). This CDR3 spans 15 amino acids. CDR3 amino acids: CASSHRDRGPYEQYF.

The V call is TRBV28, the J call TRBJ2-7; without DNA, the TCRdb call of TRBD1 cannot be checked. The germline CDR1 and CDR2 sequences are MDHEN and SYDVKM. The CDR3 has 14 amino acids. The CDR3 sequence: CASRLAQRSYEQYF.

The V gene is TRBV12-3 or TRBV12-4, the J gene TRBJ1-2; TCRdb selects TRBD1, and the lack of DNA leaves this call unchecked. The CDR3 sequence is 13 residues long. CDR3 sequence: CASSINRVDGYTF.

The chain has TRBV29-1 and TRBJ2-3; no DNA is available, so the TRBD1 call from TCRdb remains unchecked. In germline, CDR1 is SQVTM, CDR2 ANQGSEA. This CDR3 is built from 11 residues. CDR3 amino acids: CSGLQGNTQYF.

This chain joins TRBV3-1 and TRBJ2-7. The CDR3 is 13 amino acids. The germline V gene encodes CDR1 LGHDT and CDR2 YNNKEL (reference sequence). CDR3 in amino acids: CASSQGTNYEQYF.

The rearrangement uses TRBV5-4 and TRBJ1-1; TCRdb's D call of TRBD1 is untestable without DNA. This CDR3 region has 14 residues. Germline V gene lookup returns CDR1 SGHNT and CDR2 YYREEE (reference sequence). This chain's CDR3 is CASSIAGQGTEAFF.

The CDR3 here is CASSWSTDTQYF. This chain links TRBV6-2 or TRBV6-3 with TRBJ2-3. From germline, CDR1 is MNHEY and CDR2 SVGEGT. CDR3 length: 12 amino acids.